Shown below are 19 T cell receptor beta chains from a single sample sequenced in a study of early T cells in non-severe SARS-CoV-2 infection (dated by TCRdb to about 2021). Receptors were amplified or captured by 5' RACE. The run used a NextSeq 500. TCRdb applied fastp at Q25 and MiXCR to the public reads, then kept only in-frame beta chains. Each CDR3 protein gets just one entry, which takes the most common genes and DNA from the rows behind it. The sample table holds approximately 69,000 distinct CDR3 sequences, of which 10% to 12% were seen once. The ten largest account for around 6% of the sample. The sample was whole blood, taken at baseline. The receptors originated from an adult who was a healthcare worker with PCR-confirmed SARS-CoV-2 infection or an uninfected control (not recorded which).

Many counts were recorded for this clonotype. The V gene is TRBV11-3, the J gene TRBJ2-7, with 13 nucleotides matching TRBD2. CDR3 length equals 18 residues. Per germline, CDR1 SGHNT and CDR2 YENEEA. V was clipped by 5 bases and J by 5 bases; unmatched bases: 15. CDR3 region: CASSNLDRWTSGSHEQYF. The CDR3 nucleotides are TGTGCCAGCAGCAACCTAGACCGATGGACTAGCGGGAGCCACGAGCAGTACTTC.

This clonotype was observed a few times. The chain employs TRBV18 and TRBJ1-5; the D is unclear. This CDR3 region has 15 residues. The germline V gene encodes CDR1 KGHSH and CDR2 LQKENI. V shed 1 base and J shed 1 base, with 8 bases lying between them. Here the CDR3 reads CASSPRAGSNQPQHF. CDR3 in DNA: TGTGCCAGCTCACCACGAGCGGGGAGCAATCAGCCCCAGCATTTT.

This clonotype showed up just a few times. The V gene is TRBV12-5, the J gene TRBJ2-3; 7 bases fit TRBD1. The ends lost 1 base at V and 4 bases at J; junction bases unmatched: 11. Germline loops: CDR1 LGHNT, CDR2 FRNRAP. The CDR3 spans 17 residues. This CDR3 is CASGLGTGPPGADTQYF. Written as DNA, the CDR3 is TGTGCTAGTGGTTTGGGGACAGGACCACCCGGAGCAGATACGCAGTATTTT.

This clonotype turned up a few times. The chain uses TRBV7-8 and TRBJ1-2, with 7 bases lining up with TRBD1. J gave up 3 bases and V 2 bases, and 3 bases lay outside the gene matches. The CDR3 totals 14 residues. Germline assignment: CDR1 SGHVS and CDR2 FQNEAQ. CDR3 DNA sequence: TGTGCCAGCAGCTTAACGCAGGGGGACTATGGCTACACCTTC. It encodes CASSLTQGDYGYTF.

This clonotype came up a few times. The gene calls are TRBV2 and TRBJ2-1; maybe TRBD2 (5 bases). The germline V gene encodes CDR1 SNHLY and CDR2 FYNNEI. V lost 3 bases, J lost 0 bases, and 9 bases lay in between. The CDR3 extends over 15 amino acids. The CDR3 DNA reads TGTGCCAGCAGTGACGGACTGGGCTCCTACAATGAGCAGTTCTTC. It specifies CASSDGLGSYNEQFF.

This clonotype appeared many times. The rearrangement uses TRBV6-1 and TRBJ1-3; D is undetermined. V was clipped by 7 bases and J by 0 bases, with 7 bases between them. The germline gives CDR1 MNHNS, CDR2 SASEGT. The CDR3 contains 13 residues. Here the CDR3 reads CASMRRSGNTIYF. Here the CDR3 DNA reads TGTGCCAGCATGAGGCGCTCTGGAAACACCATATATTTT.

This clonotype appeared a few times. The V and J genes are TRBV24-1 and TRBJ2-1; D unresolved. The CDR3 is made up of 15 amino acids. The germline V gene has CDR1 KGHDR and CDR2 SFDVKD. V lost 1 base and J 4 bases, leaving 10 bases between the germline ends. In DNA, the CDR3 is TGTGCCACCAGTGATTTATGGCACTCTTACAATGAGCAGTTCTTC. Encoded protein: CATSDLWHSYNEQFF.

This clonotype was seen repeatedly, ten times or more. The chain is built from TRBV7-2 and TRBJ2-1, with 11 bases matching TRBD2. The CDR3 consists of 15 residues. Germline CDR1 is SGHTA and CDR2 is FQGNSA. The trim removed 3 bases at V and 10 bases at J, leaving 8 bases unmatched. CDR3 DNA: TGTGCCAGCAGCTTTAGCGGGAGGGCCTCACACGAGCAGTTCTTC. Translating it yields CASSFSGRASHEQFF.

This clonotype was counted at least ten times. The chain links TRBV25-1 to TRBJ2-7; a possible D gene is TRBD2 (5 bases). The V and J ends lost 3 bases and 9 bases respectively, with 18 bases between them. The CDR3 runs 14 residues. Germline V gives CDR1 MGHDK, CDR2 SYGVNS. The CDR3 region is CASSESGDRLGQYF. In DNA form, the CDR3 reads TGTGCCAGCAGTGAGTCCGGGGATCGGCTCGGGCAGTACTTC.

The table lists this clonotype with a few counts. The rearrangement uses TRBV5-1 and TRBJ2-3, with TRBD1 matching over 9 bases. With V trimmed by 7 bases and J by 0 bases, 12 bases remained unmatched. This CDR3 is 17 amino acids long. The germline CDR1 and CDR2 sequences are SGHRS and YFSETQ. CDR3 nucleotides: TGCGCCAGCGGGACAGGGACAGCGATACCTAGCACAGATACGCAGTATTTT. Its translation is CASGTGTAIPSTDTQYF.

The V and J genes are TRBV20-1 and TRBJ2-1; 9 bases are shared with TRBD2. CDR3 length equals 14 residues. Germline V CDR1 and CDR2: DFQATT, SNEGSKA (reference sequence). V shed 6 bases, J shed 6 bases, and the junction held 9 bases outside the gene matches. This CDR3 is CSAIAGLAFNEQFF. The CDR3 DNA reads as TGCAGTGCCATAGCGGGACTAGCATTCAATGAGCAGTTCTTC.

This clonotype appeared a single time. This chain connects TRBV5-1 to TRBJ1-4; unclear D gene. V gave up 0 bases and J gave up 0 bases, with 9 bases separating them. Germline values: CDR1 SGHRS, CDR2 YFSETQ. This CDR3 spans 16 amino acids. DNA for the CDR3: TGCGCCAGCAGCTTGGCCCAAGTTGCAACTAATGAAAAACTGTTTTTT. Encoded protein: CASSLAQVATNEKLFF. Variable domain in full (rest from reference TRBV5-1 and TRBJ1-4): KAGVTQTPRYLIKTRGQQVTLSCSPISGHRSVSWYQQTPGQGLQFLFEYFSETQRNKGNFPGRFSGRQFSNSRSEMNVSTLELGDSALYLCASSLAQVATNEKLFFGSGTQLSVL.

This clonotype was picked up many times. This rearrangement joins TRBV6-1 to TRBJ2-1; tentatively, D is TRBD2 (5 bases). The CDR3 is 15 residues long. Germline values: CDR1 MNHNS, CDR2 SASEGT. Deletions cut 2 bases from V and 3 bases from J, with 11 bases between. CDR3 bases: TGTGCCAGCAGTGAACGCCCGGGGTACTACAATGAGCAGTTCTTC. Translating gives CASSERPGYYNEQFF.

The V and J genes are TRBV19 and TRBJ2-1; 11 bases map to TRBD2. In germline, CDR1 is LNHDA, CDR2 SQIVND (reference sequence). The CDR3 runs 15 residues. Unmatched junction bases numbered 8, after V lost 3 bases and J lost 10 bases. CDR3 bases: TGTGCCAGTAGTATTGGGGGACTAGCGGCCAGGGAGCAGTTCTTC. As protein: CASSIGGLAAREQFF.

This clonotype was observed at least ten times. The J gene is TRBJ2-5, the V gene TRBV11-2; D ambiguous. The CDR3 has 14 amino acids. Trimming left V 5 bases short and J 0 bases short, with 10 bases between. Germline loops: CDR1 SGHAT, CDR2 FQNNGV. CDR3 residues: CASSLTAYQETQYF. In nucleotides, the CDR3 is TGTGCCAGCAGCCTCACAGCGTACCAAGAGACCCAGTACTTC.

V gene TRBV5-1 combines with J gene TRBJ1-3, with D possibly TRBD1 on 6 matching bases. CDR1 and CDR2 (germline): SGHRS, YFSETQ. V was cut by 5 bases and J by 2 bases, with 11 bases left in between. This CDR3 is 14 amino acids long. CDR3 sequence (DNA): TGCGCCAGCAGACAGGGTCTTACTGGAAACACCATATATTTT. Translating gives CASRQGLTGNTIYF.

CDR3: CASSSLFETQYF. The CDR3 region has the DNA TGTGCCAGCAGCTCCCTTTTCGAGACCCAGTACTTC. This chain uses TRBV7-2 with TRBJ2-5; D gene uncertain. Trimming pared 4 bases from V and 5 bases from J, leaving 8 bases between. The CDR3 is 12 amino acids. The germline CDR1 and CDR2 sequences are SGHTA and FQGNSA.

This chain links TRBV7-9 with TRBJ1-5, with D hard to call. The V gene's germline CDR1 is SEHNR and CDR2 FQNEAQ (reference sequence). Deletions cut 5 bases from V and 2 bases from J, with 10 bases between. The CDR3 has 14 residues. The DNA of the CDR3 is TGTGCCAGCAGCCCCCCCGGGGGCAATCAGCCCCAGCATTTT. Its translation is CASSPPGGNQPQHF.

The V and J genes are TRBV12-5 and TRBJ1-1, with D uncertain. Germline V CDR1 and CDR2: LGHNT, FRNRAP. The CDR3 loop spans 13 amino acids. Trimming cost V 1 base and J 7 bases, with 10 bases left between them. The CDR3 region is CASGLEMLGEAFF. CDR3 nucleotide sequence: TGTGCTAGTGGTTTGGAGATGTTGGGTGAAGCTTTCTTT.